The clone carrying this T cell receptor (beta chain) is a singleton in its sample. Germline V lookup: CDR1 SGHRS, CDR2 YFSETQ. The CDR3 is made up of 13 amino acids. The ends were cut back, 0 bases at V and 5 bases at J, with 7 bases in the middle. In the authors' workflow: By means of reference gene primer amplification, nucleated cell counts were estimated. This table comes from immunoSEQ multiplex PCR, and its TCRdb copy is limited to in-frame clones, with some not included. The V and J calls and clone size come from that table; D and trimming were worked out from the DNA. The table includes about 61,000 clones, 85% detected once. This sample stems from a study of blood T cell repertoires in COVID-19. Background on the study: The United States, Italy and Spain were the sources of the acute and convalescent COVID-19 samples. The cDNA or gDNA used as material had been derived from T cells, B-cell-depleted T cells, or PBMCs.

This chain links TRBV5-1 with TRBJ2-3; no definite D call. This TCR was recovered from a man between 65 and 85 years old with acute or convalescent COVID-19. The specimen sequenced was peripheral blood. The CDR3 coding sequence is TGCGCCAGCAGCTTGGTAACAAAAGATACGCAGTATTTT. It translates to CASSLVTKDTQYF.